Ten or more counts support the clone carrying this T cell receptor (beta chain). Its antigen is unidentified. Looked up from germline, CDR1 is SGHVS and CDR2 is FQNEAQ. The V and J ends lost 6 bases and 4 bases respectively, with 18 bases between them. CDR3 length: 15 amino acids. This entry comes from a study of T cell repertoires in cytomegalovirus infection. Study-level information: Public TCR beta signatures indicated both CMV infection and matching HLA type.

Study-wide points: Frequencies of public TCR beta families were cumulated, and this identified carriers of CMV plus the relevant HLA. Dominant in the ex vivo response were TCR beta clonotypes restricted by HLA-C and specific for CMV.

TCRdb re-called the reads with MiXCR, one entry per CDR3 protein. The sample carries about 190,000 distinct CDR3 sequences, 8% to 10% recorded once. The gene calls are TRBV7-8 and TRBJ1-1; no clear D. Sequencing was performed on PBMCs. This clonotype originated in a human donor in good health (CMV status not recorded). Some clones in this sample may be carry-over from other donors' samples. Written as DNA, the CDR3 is TGTGCCAGCAGTCTAATGGGGAAAACATTCACTGAAGCTTTCTTT. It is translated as CASSLMGKTFTEAFF.